These T cell receptor beta chains were read from a single sample in a study of response to subunit inactivated influenza vaccine. TCRdb independently ran MiXCR on the RT-PCR reads; one entry per CDR3 protein. The top ten hold 7.8% of the sample, which has 200,000 to 300,000 distinct CDR3 sequences, 12% seen once. This material consisted of non-naive T cells sorted from PBMCs, taken 14 to 15 days before vaccination. All receptors derive from a man in his forties or fifties who received an inactivated influenza vaccine. The CDR3 runs from the conserved cysteine through the conserved F or W. The D gene is left open where the match is weak. Part of the rows lack a size; the others show once, few, many or a class for expanded clones.

TRBV10-3	many	.	TRBJ2-3	16	TGTGCCATCAGTGACCCCGGCTTGGGGGCGGCAGATACGCAGTATTTT	CAISDPGLGAADTQYF
TRBV14	.	.	TRBJ2-3	15	TGTGCCAGCAGCCCGGACAAGCATAGGGCAGATACGCAGTATTTT	CASSPDKHRADTQYF
TRBV11-2	many	.	TRBJ2-7	11	TGTGCCAGCAGCGCCCTTTCCGAGCAGTACTTC	CASSALSEQYF
TRBV20-1	few	TRBD2	TRBJ2-1	15	TGCAGTGCTAGAGAGCCGGGACTAGCGGACAATGAGCAGTTCTTC	CSAREPGLADNEQFF
TRBV12-3/TRBV12-4	.	.	TRBJ2-6	12	TGCGCCACAGGGAGTGAGGCCAACGTCCTGACTTTC	CATGSEANVLTF
TRBV2	many	.	TRBJ2-1	11	TGTGCCACCACCGTTGGGGATGAGCAGTTCTTC	CATTVGDEQFF
TRBV6-5	few	TRBD1	TRBJ2-1	16	TGTGCCAGCAGTTATGACAGGGGGCTTGCTGGCAATGAGCAGTTCTTC	CASSYDRGLAGNEQFF
TRBV18	many	.	TRBJ2-7	14	TGTGCCAGCTCCCCTCAGGCAGGGTCCTACGAGCAGTACTTC	CASSPQAGSYEQYF
TRBV5-1	.	.	TRBJ2-2	15	TGCGCCAGCAGCTTCCGGGCTGTCCGGACCGGGGAGCTGTTTTTT	CASSFRAVRTGELFF
TRBV6-1	few	TRBD2	TRBJ2-7	15	TGTGCCAGCAGTGACAAGACTAGCGGGATGGGCGAGCAGTACTTC	CASSDKTSGMGEQYF
TRBV9	few	TRBD1	TRBJ2-1	14	TGTGCCAGCAGCGTACTCGACAGGGCGGTTGAGCAGTTCTTC	CASSVLDRAVEQFF
TRBV29-1	.	TRBD2	TRBJ2-1	14	TGCAGCGGACGCGGGAGCTTCTCCTACAATGAGCAGTTCTTC	CSGRGSFSYNEQFF
TRBV9	.	TRBD1	TRBJ1-4	15	TGTGCCAGCAGCGTAGACGGGACAGCTAATGAAAAACTGTTTTTT	CASSVDGTANEKLFF
TRBV20-1	.	.	TRBJ2-5	8	TGCAGTGCTAGAGTAGGGTCCTTC	CSARVGSF
TRBV11-2	.	TRBD2	TRBJ2-7	17	TGTGCCAGCAGCCAACCTGGAGCGGGAGGGCCCTTCTACGAGCAGTACTTC	CASSQPGAGGPFYEQYF
TRBV7-9	.	.	TRBJ2-7	14	TGTGCCAGCAACGATGGGGGGCGTCGCTACGAGCAGTACTTC	CASNDGGRRYEQYF
TRBV5-1	.	TRBD2	TRBJ2-5	15	TGCGCCAGCAGCTTGGCCAGCGGGAGCCAAGAGACCCAGTACTTC	CASSLASGSQETQYF
TRBV10-3	.	TRBD1	TRBJ2-6	17	TGTGCCATCAGTACGACAGGGGGCGGCTCTGGGGCCAACGTCCTGACTTTC	CAISTTGGGSGANVLTF
TRBV20-1	.	TRBD1	TRBJ1-1	13	TGCAGTGCGGACCTGGGACAGGGAATATCAGCTTTCTTT	CSADLGQGISAFF
TRBV7-9	.	TRBD1	TRBJ1-1	17	TGTGCCAGCAGCTCGAACAGGGGGGCGAAAGTGAACACTGAAGCTTTCTTT	CASSSNRGAKVNTEAFF
TRBV18	many	.	TRBJ2-2	14	TGTGCCAGCTCACCACGGACTGGAACCGGGGAGCTGTTTTTT	CASSPRTGTGELFF
TRBV5-1	.	TRBD1	TRBJ2-5	16	TGCGCCAGCAGCTTGGAGGGACAGGGAGTGTGGGAGACCCAGTACTTC	CASSLEGQGVWETQYF
TRBV14	few	TRBD1	TRBJ2-5	14	TGTGCCAGCAGCCAAAACAGGGGAGCTGAGACCCAGTACTTC	CASSQNRGAETQYF
TRBV4-2	.	TRBD2	TRBJ2-7	17	TGTGCCAGCAGCCAAGATCCGACTAGCGGGGTTTCCTACGAGCAGTACTTC	CASSQDPTSGVSYEQYF
TRBV20-1	many	.	TRBJ1-2	12	TGCAGTGCTCCCGACAATAACTATGGCTACACCTTC	CSAPDNNYGYTF
TRBV3-1	few	.	TRBJ2-5	14	TGTGCCAGCAGCCAAGGGACAGCTCGAGAGACCCAGTACTTC	CASSQGTARETQYF
TRBV20-1	many	TRBD1	TRBJ2-2	15	TGCAGTGCCCCGAGGACAGGGATGGACACCGGGGAGCTGTTTTTT	CSAPRTGMDTGELFF
TRBV11-2	.	.	TRBJ1-6	15	TGTGCCAGCAGCTTAGCCTGGGGGGGGGATTCACCCCTCCACTTT	CASSLAWGGDSPLHF
TRBV9	.	TRBD1	TRBJ1-1	14	TGTGCCAGCAGCGCTGATAACAGGGGAACCGAAGCTTTCTTT	CASSADNRGTEAFF
TRBV6-2/TRBV6-3	.	TRBD1	TRBJ1-5	14	TGTGCCAGCCACAGGGGAAGGAGCAATCAGCCCCAGCATTTT	CASHRGRSNQPQHF
TRBV5-1	many	.	TRBJ2-1	13	TGCGCCAGCAGGCCGGGGTACTACAATGAGCAGTTCTTC	CASRPGYYNEQFF
TRBV3-1	.	.	TRBJ2-3	13	TGTGCCAGCAGCCCCCAGACTTCAGATACGCAGTATTTT	CASSPQTSDTQYF
TRBV20-1	many	.	TRBJ1-6	12	TGCAGTGCTAGAGAGGCGAATTCACCCCTCCACTTT	CSAREANSPLHF
TRBV7-6	many	.	TRBJ2-5	13	TGTGCCAGCAGCTTGTCCAGACAAGAGACCCAGTACTTC	CASSLSRQETQYF
TRBV27	.	.	TRBJ2-2	14	TGTGCCAGCAGTCCCACTATAAGACCCGGGGAGCTGTTTTTT	CASSPTIRPGELFF
TRBV20-1	.	.	TRBJ2-7	13	TGCAGTGCTAGCCGTGGTCAGGGACTCGAGCAGTACTTC	CSASRGQGLEQYF
TRBV10-3	few	.	TRBJ2-1	11	TGTGCCATCAGGAAGGAGAATGAGCAGTTCTTC	CAIRKENEQFF
TRBV12-5	few	TRBD1	TRBJ2-3	14	TGTGCTAGTGGTCGGACAGGGGAGACGGGTACGCAGTATTTT	CASGRTGETGTQYF
TRBV4-3	few	TRBD1	TRBJ2-2	18	TGCGCCAGCAGCCAAGAATTACAGGGGGCGTTGAACACCGGGGAGCTGTTTTTT	CASSQELQGALNTGELFF
TRBV5-6	.	TRBD1	TRBJ2-7	16	TGTGCCAGCAGCTCTTCGTGGGACAGGGGTACCTACGAGCAGTACTTC	CASSSSWDRGTYEQYF
TRBV15	many	TRBD2	TRBJ2-7	16	TGTGCCACCAGCAGAAACATTGGGACTATCACCTACGAGCAGTACTTC	CATSRNIGTITYEQYF
TRBV18	many	.	TRBJ2-5	14	TGTGCCAGCTCACCACGGCGGGGACAAGAGACCCAGTACTTC	CASSPRRGQETQYF
TRBV12-3/TRBV12-4	.	.	TRBJ2-2	14	TGTGCCAGCAACTCGGATCAAAACACCGGGGAGCTGTTTTTT	CASNSDQNTGELFF
TRBV6-1	.	TRBD2	TRBJ2-5	15	TGTGCCAGCAGTGTGCTAGCGGGAGGACAAGAGACCCAGTACTTC	CASSVLAGGQETQYF
TRBV27	few	.	TRBJ2-1	13	TGTGCCAGCAGTTTAGCTCTAGGAGGTGAGCAGTTCTTC	CASSLALGGEQFF
TRBV12-3/TRBV12-4	.	TRBD2	TRBJ2-3	18	TGTGCCAGCAGTTTAGCGCCACCAAGACTAGCGGGAGAAGATACGCAGTATTTT	CASSLAPPRLAGEDTQYF
TRBV7-3	.	TRBD2	TRBJ2-1	14	TGTGCCAGCAGCCCCGGGGGGGGGGACAATGAGCAGTTCTTC	CASSPGGGDNEQFF
TRBV27	many	TRBD2	TRBJ2-7	17	TGTGCCAGCAGTCTGGACGGACTAGCGGGAGGAGTATACGAGCAGTACTTC	CASSLDGLAGGVYEQYF
TRBV5-1	few	.	TRBJ2-7	13	TGCGCCAGCAGCTTGGATCCGCCATACGAGCAGTACTTC	CASSLDPPYEQYF
TRBV12-3/TRBV12-4	many	TRBD2	TRBJ2-5	15	TGTGCCAGCAGCGTTTCAGCGGGGCCGGGAGAGACCCAGTACTTC	CASSVSAGPGETQYF
TRBV5-1	.	.	TRBJ1-1	17	TGCGCCAGCAGCTTGGCCCAGGGTCCCGGGCTGAACACTGAAGCTTTCTTT	CASSLAQGPGLNTEAFF
TRBV29-1	.	TRBD2	TRBJ2-7	13	TGCAGCGTTGGTTCTAGCGGGGGGGCCGAGCAGTACTTC	CSVGSSGGAEQYF
TRBV7-9	few	TRBD1	TRBJ2-5	15	TGTGCCAGCAGCTTGCAGGGGGCCATACAAGAGACCCAGTACTTC	CASSLQGAIQETQYF
TRBV30	.	.	TRBJ2-3	13	TGTGCCTGGAGCCCCGTGGCCCCAGATACGCAGTATTTT	CAWSPVAPDTQYF
TRBV12-3/TRBV12-4	.	TRBD1	TRBJ1-5	15	TGTGCCAGCAAGCCGACAGGGTCTAGCAATCAGCCCCAGCATTTT	CASKPTGSSNQPQHF